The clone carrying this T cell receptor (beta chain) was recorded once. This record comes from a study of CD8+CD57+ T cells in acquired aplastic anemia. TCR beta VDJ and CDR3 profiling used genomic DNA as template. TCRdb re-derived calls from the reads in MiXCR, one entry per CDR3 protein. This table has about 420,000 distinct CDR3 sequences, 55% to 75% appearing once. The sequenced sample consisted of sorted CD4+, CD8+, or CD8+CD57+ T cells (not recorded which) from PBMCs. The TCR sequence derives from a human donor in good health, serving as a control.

Written as DNA, the CDR3 is TGTGCCAGCAGCGTAGAGGGGCGGGACAGGCACTATGGCTACACCTTC. Its protein is CASSVEGRDRHYGYTF. The chain uses TRBV9 and TRBJ1-2; 8 bases map to TRBD1. The V segment lost 0 bases and the J segment 3 bases; nucleotides outside the gene matches: 7. The CDR3 is 16 residues long. Germline V lookup: CDR1 SGDLS, CDR2 YYNGEE.